Listed below are T cell receptor beta chains from one sample, sequenced in a study of control samples from healthy donors and cancer patients. Profiled with immunoSEQ multiplex PCR; TCRdb holds only in-frame clones, not every one. This table has around 180,000 clones, around 94% appearing once. Sequences were obtained from blood. These receptors all come from a woman under 30 in good health. Each CDR3 is given with its conserved first and last residue. The D gene is left open where the match is weak. Clone size is stated in some rows and not others, as once, few, many or a class when expanded.

TRBV7-2	-	TRBJ1-1	-	CASSFMGRTEAFF	TGTGCCAGCAGCTTCATGGGGCGCACTGAAGCTTTCTTT
TRBV12-5	-	TRBJ1-5	TRBD1	CASGFSTGWTDQPQHF	TGTGCTAGTGGTTTTTCGACAGGGTGGACGGATCAGCCCCAGCATTTT
TRBV27	-	TRBJ2-7	TRBD1	CASNIPGQGLNEQYF	TGTGCCAGCAACATCCCGGGACAGGGGCTGAACGAGCAGTACTTC
TRBV18	-	TRBJ1-2	-	CASSPSRGLNYGYTF	TGTGCCAGCTCACCTTCCCGAGGACTGAACTATGGCTACACCTTC
TRBV6-6	-	TRBJ1-3	-	CASSSARHGNTIYF	TGTGCCAGCAGTTCCGCGCGACATGGAAACACCATATATTTT
TRBV7-2	-	TRBJ1-2	-	CASSLWQGYGYTF	TGTGCCAGCAGCTTATGGCAGGGCTATGGCTACACCTTC
TRBV28	-	TRBJ2-7	-	CASSSPRHPSSYEQYF	TGTGCCAGCAGTTCTCCGAGGCACCCGAGCTCCTACGAGCAGTACTTC
TRBV9	-	TRBJ1-1	-	CASSLSDGAEAFF	TGTGCCAGCAGCCTATCAGACGGAGCTGAAGCTTTCTTT
TRBV29-1	-	TRBJ1-2	TRBD1	CSVTRTGGGYTF	TGCAGCGTTACCCGGACAGGGGGTGGCTACACCTTC
TRBV27	-	TRBJ1-5	TRBD1	CASSLGQGPNQPQHF	TGTGCCAGCAGTCTGGGACAGGGGCCCAATCAGCCCCAGCATTTT
TRBV18	-	TRBJ2-7	TRBD2	CASSPGGSRNEQYF	TGTGCCAGCTCACCGGGCGGGAGTAGGAACGAGCAGTACTTC
TRBV11-2	-	TRBJ1-2	-	CASSFLTLGGYTF	TGTGCCAGCAGCTTCCTGACTCTCGGCGGCTACACCTTC
TRBV7-3	once	TRBJ2-3	TRBD2	CASSPRGGETDTQYF	TGTGCCAGCAGCCCACGCGGGGGGGAAACAGATACGCAGTATTTT
TRBV21-1	-	TRBJ1-2	-	CASSPRRTADYNYGYTF	TGTGCCAGCAGTCCCCGGAGGACAGCAGATTATAACTATGGCTACACCTTC
TRBV18	-	TRBJ2-3	TRBD2	CASSLGLAEGIDTQYF	TGTGCCAGCTCACTGGGACTAGCGGAGGGGATAGATACGCAGTATTTT
TRBV9	once	TRBJ1-1	-	CASSSGGATEAFF	TGTGCCAGCAGCTCCGGGGGGGCCACTGAAGCTTTCTTT
TRBV18	-	TRBJ2-7	-	CASSPSGSYEQYF	TGTGCCAGCTCACCTTCTGGCTCCTACGAGCAGTACTTC
TRBV7-9	-	TRBJ1-4	-	CASSWGRSEKLFF	TGTGCCAGCAGCTGGGGAAGATCCGAAAAACTGTTTTTT
TRBV18	-	TRBJ1-2	-	CASSPPGAAYGYTF	TGTGCCAGCTCACCACCCGGGGCAGCCTATGGCTACACCTTC
TRBV6-5	-	TRBJ1-2	-	CASSSRDVYGYTF	TGTGCCAGCAGTAGTAGGGACGTCTATGGCTACACCTTC
TRBV7-2	-	TRBJ2-2	TRBD2	CASSPRTSGSSGELFF	TGTGCCAGCAGCCCCCGGACTAGCGGGAGCTCCGGGGAGCTGTTTTTT
TRBV6-5	-	TRBJ1-2	-	CATIILVTRNYGYTF	TGTGCCACCATTATCCTCGTCACACGGAACTATGGCTACACCTTC
TRBV9	once	TRBJ1-3	-	CASSVGTSGNTIYF	TGTGCCAGCAGCGTAGGGACTTCTGGAAACACCATATATTTT
TRBV5-1	-	TRBJ1-4	-	CASSFSGGEKLFF	TGCGCCAGCAGCTTTTCGGGTGGGGAAAAACTGTTTTTT
TRBV5-1	-	TRBJ1-1	-	CASSLARSGTEAFF	TGCGCCAGCAGCTTGGCCAGATCGGGCACTGAAGCTTTCTTT
TRBV13	-	TRBJ2-7	-	CASTASPPGEQYF	TGTGCCAGCACCGCTTCTCCTCCGGGCGAGCAGTACTTC
TRBV7-3	-	TRBJ1-1	-	CASSPVGGARTEAFF	TGTGCCAGCAGCCCAGTGGGGGGCGCAAGGACTGAAGCTTTCTTT
TRBV6-5	-	TRBJ2-2	TRBD2	CASRLAGIGELFF	TGTGCCAGCAGACTAGCGGGAATCGGGGAGCTGTTTTTT
TRBV3-1/TRBV3-2	-	TRBJ1-1	TRBD1	CASSLRQGLDTEAFF	TGTGCCAGCAGCCTGAGACAGGGATTGGACACTGAAGCTTTCTTT
TRBV27	-	TRBJ1-5	-	CASSPRAGFANQPQHF	TGTGCCAGCAGTCCCCGGGCAGGGTTCGCCAATCAGCCCCAGCATTTT
TRBV10-1	-	TRBJ1-6	-	CASKAGGNSPLHF	TGCGCCAGCAAGGCTGGAGGGAATTCACCCCTCCACTTT
TRBV7-6	-	TRBJ1-4	-	CASSWSVIGALTNEKLFF	TGTGCCAGCAGCTGGTCTGTCATCGGTGCGTTGACGAACGAAAAACTGTTTTTT
TRBV7-9	-	TRBJ2-5	-	CASSFPLTRVKQETQYF	TGTGCCAGCAGCTTTCCGTTGACAAGGGTAAAGCAAGAGACCCAGTACTTC
TRBV11-2	-	TRBJ1-5	-	CASSPQGNQPQHF	TGTGCCAGCAGCCCACAAGGCAATCAGCCCCAGCATTTT
TRBV27	few	TRBJ1-6	TRBD1	CASSLVAGGSTSPLHF	TGTGCCAGCAGTTTAGTAGCAGGGGGCAGTACTTCACCCCTCCACTTT
TRBV6-2/TRBV6-3	once	TRBJ2-1	-	CASSFRDMNEQFF	TGTGCCAGCAGTTTCCGGGACATGAATGAGCAGTTCTTC
TRBV25-1	-	TRBJ1-5	-	CASSEGNQPQHF	TGTGCCAGCAGTGAGGGCAATCAGCCCCAGCATTTT
TRBV10-2	-	TRBJ2-1	TRBD2	CAGTSGNYNEQFF	TGCGCCGGGACTAGCGGGAATTACAATGAGCAGTTCTTC
TRBV6-5	-	TRBJ1-3	-	CASSEGNSGNTIYF	TGTGCCAGCAGCGAGGGGAACTCTGGAAACACCATATATTTT
TRBV2	-	TRBJ1-6	TRBD1	CASSGDRGLSPLHF	TGTGCCAGCAGTGGGGACAGGGGGCTTTCACCCCTCCACTTT
TRBV24-1	-	TRBJ2-1	-	CATSDLSGSSYNEQFF	TGTGCCACCAGTGATTTGTCAGGGAGCTCCTACAATGAGCAGTTCTTC
TRBV11-2	-	TRBJ1-1	-	CASSLEKFMNTEAFF	TGTGCCAGCAGCTTAGAAAAGTTCATGAACACTGAAGCTTTCTTT
TRBV28	-	TRBJ2-1	-	CASSLIGGYNEQFF	TGTGCCAGCAGCCTAATAGGGGGTTACAATGAGCAGTTCTTC
TRBV13	-	TRBJ2-3	TRBD2	CASSALRTSGAPDTQYF	TGTGCCAGCAGCGCTCTACGGACTAGCGGGGCGCCGGATACGCAGTATTTT
TRBV5-5	-	TRBJ2-7	-	CASSPGSYEQYF	TGTGCCAGCAGCCCCGGTTCCTACGAGCAGTACTTC
TRBV7-9	-	TRBJ1-3	-	CASSLSVGSIYF	TGTGCCAGCAGCTTATCAGTCGGAAGTATATATTTT
TRBV12-5	-	TRBJ1-2	-	CASGIYPQGPRDGYTF	TGTGCTAGTGGTATCTACCCCCAGGGACCACGGGATGGCTACACCTTC